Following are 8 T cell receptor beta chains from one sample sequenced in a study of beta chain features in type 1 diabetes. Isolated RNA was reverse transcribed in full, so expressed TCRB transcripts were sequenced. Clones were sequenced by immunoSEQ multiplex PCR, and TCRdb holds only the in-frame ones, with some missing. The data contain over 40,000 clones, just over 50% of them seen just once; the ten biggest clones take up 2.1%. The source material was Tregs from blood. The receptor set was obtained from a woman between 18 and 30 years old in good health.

The CDR3, as DNA: TGCGCCAGCAGCCCGGGACAATTCCTGGATGGCTACACCTTC. Translation: CASSPGQFLDGYTF. The chain links TRBV5-1 to TRBJ1-2; D perhaps matches TRBD1 (6 bases). This CDR3 is 14 amino acids long. Germline values: CDR1 SGHRS, CDR2 YFSETQ. V gave up 4 bases and J gave up 6 bases, with 16 bases separating them.

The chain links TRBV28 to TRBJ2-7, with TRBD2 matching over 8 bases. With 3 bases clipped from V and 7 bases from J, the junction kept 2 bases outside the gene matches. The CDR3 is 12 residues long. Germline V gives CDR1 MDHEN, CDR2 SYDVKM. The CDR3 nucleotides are TGTGCCAGCAGTTTCGGGACTAGGGAGCAGTACTTC. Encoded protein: CASSFGTREQYF.

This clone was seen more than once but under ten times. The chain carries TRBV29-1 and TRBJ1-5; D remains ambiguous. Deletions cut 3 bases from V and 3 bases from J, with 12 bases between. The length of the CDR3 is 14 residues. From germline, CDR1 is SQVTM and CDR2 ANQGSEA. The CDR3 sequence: CSVELPGNNQPQHF. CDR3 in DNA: TGCAGCGTTGAGCTGCCAGGCAACAATCAGCCCCAGCATTTT.

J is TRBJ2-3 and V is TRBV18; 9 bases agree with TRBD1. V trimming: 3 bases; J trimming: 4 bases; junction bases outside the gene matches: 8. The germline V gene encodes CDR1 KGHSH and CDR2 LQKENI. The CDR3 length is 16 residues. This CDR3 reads CASSPGTGSRADTQYF. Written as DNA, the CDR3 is TGTGCCAGCTCACCCGGGACAGGGAGTCGCGCAGATACGCAGTATTTT.

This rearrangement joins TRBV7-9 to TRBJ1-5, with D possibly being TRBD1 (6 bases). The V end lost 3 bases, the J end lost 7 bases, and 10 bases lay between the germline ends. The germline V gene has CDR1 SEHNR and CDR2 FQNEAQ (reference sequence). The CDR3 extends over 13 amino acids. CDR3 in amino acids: CASSFDRPQPQHF. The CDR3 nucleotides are TGTGCCAGCAGCTTTGACAGGCCCCAGCCCCAGCATTTT.

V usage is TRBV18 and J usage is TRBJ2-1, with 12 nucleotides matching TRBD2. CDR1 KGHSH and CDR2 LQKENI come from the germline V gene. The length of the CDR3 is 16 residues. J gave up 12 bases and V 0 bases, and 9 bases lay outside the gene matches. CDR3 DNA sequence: TGTGCCAGCTCACCACCCGAACTAGCGGGAGGTTTTTGGCAGTTCTTC. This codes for CASSPPELAGGFWQFF.

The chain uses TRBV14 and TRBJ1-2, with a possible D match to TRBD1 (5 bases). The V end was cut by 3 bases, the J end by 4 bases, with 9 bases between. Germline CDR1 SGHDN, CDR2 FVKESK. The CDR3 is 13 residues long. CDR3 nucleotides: TGTGCCAGCAGCCACGGGGGTGCCTATGGCTACACCTTC. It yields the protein CASSHGGAYGYTF.

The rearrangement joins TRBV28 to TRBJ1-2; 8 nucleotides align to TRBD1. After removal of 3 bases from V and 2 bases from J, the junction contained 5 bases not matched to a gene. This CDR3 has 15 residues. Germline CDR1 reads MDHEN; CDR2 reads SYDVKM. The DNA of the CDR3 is TGTGCCAGCAGTTTGACACAGGGGGTGAACTATGGCTACACCTTC. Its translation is CASSLTQGVNYGYTF.